This T cell receptor beta chain was captured in a study of untreated major depressive disorder. Findings and limits, study-wide: TRBV05-01 (Vbeta 5.1) usage was higher in CD4+ T cells of depressed patients than controls. Generalizability is limited by the comparatively small study sample.

The CDR3 contains 15 residues. The germline V gene encodes CDR1 SGHRS and CDR2 YFSETQ. V lost 0 bases and J 2 bases, leaving 11 bases between the germline ends. Turning to this clone: Its antigen is currently unknown.

Each depressed patient was pairwise matched to a non-depressed control for sex, age, current smoking status and body mass index. Participants were all of European descent. Depression in patients ranged from moderate to severe. Sequenced by immunoSEQ multiplex PCR; TCRdb stores in-frame clones only, minus some. Here the sample spans some 27,000 clones, roughly nine tenths being singletons. Input material: CD4+ T cells from PBMCs. This sequence was found in a woman in her 30s with major depressive disorder. The chain is built from TRBV5-1 and TRBJ2-5; D possibly corresponds to TRBD1 (7 bases). CDR3 nucleotides: TGCGCCAGCAGCTTGGGCGGGACAGATCAAGAGACCCAGTACTTC. Translating gives CASSLGGTDQETQYF.